A single sample gave rise to the 15 T cell receptor beta chains below, sequenced in a study of Ad26.COV2.S vaccination and SARS-CoV-2 variants. Method: immunoSEQ multiplex PCR; TCRdb's copy keeps in-frame clones and lacks some. The sample has approximately 240,000 clones; over 75% are singletons. Treatment: about 20 received Ad26.COV2.S at low or high dose, single or two shots; five or six received placebo; per-sample allocation not given. On day 63 after the first injection, vaccine and placebo recipients gave samples. The material was peripheral blood, obtained in a trial of Ad26.COV2.S vaccine versus placebo. Receptor source: a person aged 18 to 59 who received the Ad26.COV2.S COVID-19 vaccine or a placebo.

The chain couples TRBV7-2 to TRBJ2-3; maybe TRBD2 (6 bases). The CDR3 sequence is 15 residues long. Trimming took off 1 base at V and 4 bases at J, with 12 bases between the two ends. Per the germline V gene, CDR1 is SGHTA and CDR2 is FQGNSA. The CDR3 sequence is CASSLERGRSDTQYF. CDR3 in DNA: TGTGCCAGCAGCTTAGAACGGGGGAGATCAGATACGCAGTATTTT.

The V call is TRBV7-6, the J call TRBJ1-1; TRBD1 agrees at 7 bases. The J segment lost 5 bases and the V segment lost 5 bases, leaving 5 bases of the junction unmatched. CDR3 length: 13 amino acids. Looked up from germline, CDR1 is SGHVS and CDR2 is FNYEAQ. CDR3 loop: CASSTGALTEAFF. As DNA, the CDR3 is TGTGCCAGCAGCACAGGGGCACTGACTGAAGCTTTCTTT.

This chain connects TRBV5-1 to TRBJ2-7; unclear D gene. V shed 0 bases and J shed 2 bases, with 9 bases lying between them. Germline CDR1 is SGHRS and CDR2 is YFSETQ. The CDR3 spans 14 residues. CDR3 loop: CASSLDIRTYEQYF. The CDR3 nucleotides read TGCGCCAGCAGCTTGGACATCCGGACCTACGAGCAGTACTTC.

The chain uses TRBV27 and TRBJ2-7; 9 bases are shared with TRBD1. Trimming took 0 bases from V and 3 from J; bases not matched to a gene: 3. The germline V gene has CDR1 MNHEY and CDR2 SMNVEV (reference sequence). The CDR3 is made up of 15 amino acids. CDR3: CASSLSRTGVYEQYF. The CDR3 DNA reads as TGTGCCAGCAGTTTATCGCGGACAGGGGTCTACGAGCAGTACTTC.

The chain employs TRBV7-9 and TRBJ1-5; D not certain. Germline loops: CDR1 SEHNR, CDR2 FQNEAQ (reference sequence). Trimming removed 3 bases at V and 5 bases at J, with 8 bases between. The CDR3 sequence is 13 residues long. The CDR3 protein is CASSLEGYQPQHF. The CDR3 DNA sequence: TGTGCCAGCAGCTTGGAAGGGTATCAGCCCCAGCATTTT.

The CDR3 reads CATRRGGVDSPLHF. The CDR3 bases are TGTGCCACTCGGAGAGGGGGCGTTGATTCACCCCTCCACTTT. V and J are TRBV19 and TRBJ1-6, with 7 positions matching TRBD1. In germline, CDR1 is LNHDA, CDR2 SQIVND (reference sequence). The CDR3 consists of 14 residues. Unmatched junction bases numbered 11, after V lost 10 bases and J lost 8 bases. The full variable domain, rest sourced from reference TRBV19 and TRBJ1-6, is DGGITQSPKYLFRKEGQNVTLSCEQNLNHDAMYWYRQDPGQGLRLIYYSQIVNDFQKGDIAEGYSVSREKKESFPLTVTSAQKNPTAFYLCATRRGGVDSPLHFGNGTRLTVT.

This clone was counted a single time. The V and J genes are TRBV2 and TRBJ1-2, with 8 bases aligning to TRBD1. J was trimmed by 8 bases and V by 6 bases; bases with no gene match: 8. The germline CDR1 and CDR2 sequences are SNHLY and FYNNEI. This CDR3 has 13 residues. CDR3 in DNA: TGTGCCAGCAGCCTGGGACAGGAAATGGGCTACACCTTC. It codes for CASSLGQEMGYTF.

The rearrangement uses TRBV6-1 and TRBJ1-5; weak D call: TRBD1 (6 bases). V was pared by 6 bases and J by 0 bases, with 9 bases between. The CDR3 consists of 14 residues. The V gene's germline CDR1 is MNHNS and CDR2 SASEGT. DNA for the CDR3: TGTGCCAGCAGGACAGGAAATAGCAATCAGCCCCAGCATTTT. Amino acids: CASRTGNSNQPQHF.

The chain uses TRBV27 and TRBJ2-1, with 8 bases matching TRBD1. The CDR3 totals 15 residues. The V gene end was trimmed by 5 bases and the J gene end by 3 bases; junction bases not matched to a gene: 6. Germline V lookup: CDR1 MNHEY, CDR2 SMNVEV (reference sequence). CDR3 sequence reads: CASSPGTGSYNEQFF. Written as DNA, the CDR3 is TGTGCCAGCAGTCCCGGGACAGGAAGCTACAATGAGCAGTTCTTC.

This clone came up a few times. This chain connects TRBV2 to TRBJ1-3; unclear D gene. Per the germline V gene, CDR1 is SNHLY and CDR2 is FYNNEI. V dropped 4 bases and J dropped 4 bases, with 11 bases sitting between them. The CDR3 is 14 residues long. For the CDR3, the DNA is TGTGCCAGCAGTGTCGCGGGAGGAGGAAACACCATATATTTT. Translated: CASSVAGGGNTIYF. The full variable domain, rest sourced from reference TRBV2 and TRBJ1-3, is EPEVTQTPSHQVTQMGQEVILRCVPISNHLYFYWYRQILGQKVEFLVSFYNNEISEKSEIFDDQFSVERPDGSNFTLKIRSTKLEDSAMYFCASSVAGGGNTIYFGEGSWLTVV.

This chain uses TRBV19 with TRBJ2-2; 12 bases are a match to TRBD2. CDR1 and CDR2 (germline): LNHDA, SQIVND (reference sequence). V lost 7 bases and J lost 1; bases outside the gene matches: 13. CDR3 length: 19 residues. CDR3 sequence reads: CASMGRSGLAGWNTGELFF. The CDR3 DNA is TGTGCCAGTATGGGTCGTAGTGGACTAGCGGGATGGAACACCGGGGAGCTGTTTTTT.

V usage is TRBV30 and J usage is TRBJ2-7; TRBD2 is a possible D gene (5 bases). The CDR3 is 13 amino acids. Trimming cost V 0 bases and J 5 bases, with 11 bases left between them. From germline, CDR1 is GTSNPN and CDR2 SVGIG (reference sequence). The CDR3 sequence is CAWSVLRRDEQYF. The CDR3 DNA is TGTGCCTGGAGTGTACTCCGGCGGGACGAGCAGTACTTC.

The genes are TRBV4-3 and TRBJ1-1; possibly TRBD1 for D (5 bases). The V gene's germline CDR1 is LGHNA and CDR2 YSLEER. Trimming removed 0 bases from V and 5 bases from J, with 13 bases in between. This CDR3 is 15 amino acids long. CDR3 sequence reads: CASSQDREGRTEAFF. CDR3 nucleotides: TGCGCCAGCAGCCAAGATCGCGAGGGGCGTACTGAAGCTTTCTTT.

This clone was found once. The CDR3 DNA follows: TGTGCCAGCAGATTACAGAGGACCAAAAACATTCAGTACTTC. Translated, it gives CASRLQRTKNIQYF. V usage is TRBV6-5 and J usage is TRBJ2-4; no reliable D call. V lost 6 bases and J 2 bases, leaving 11 bases between the germline ends. From germline, CDR1 is MNHEY and CDR2 SVGAGI. The CDR3 extends over 14 amino acids.

The chain has TRBV30 and TRBJ1-6; no clear D. The CDR3 length is 15 residues. Trimming removed 0 bases at V and 8 bases at J, with 14 bases between. Germline CDR1 is GTSNPN and CDR2 is SVGIG (reference sequence). CDR3 amino acids: CAWSVHNRADSPLHF. CDR3 DNA sequence: TGTGCCTGGAGTGTACATAACAGAGCGGATTCACCCCTCCACTTT.